This TCR beta chain originates from a study of blood T cell repertoires in COVID-19. Overall study: Sites across the United States, Italy and Spain contributed samples from acute and convalescent COVID-19. T cells, B-cell-depleted T cells, or PBMCs provided the cDNA or gDNA that served as material.

V lost 6 bases to trimming and J lost 7 bases, with 6 bases between them. The CDR3 contains 11 residues. The V gene's germline CDR1 is KGHSH and CDR2 LQKENI. Original analysis: Cell counts per sample came from amplifying reference gene primers. The protocol was immunoSEQ multiplex PCR, while the TCRdb copy is restricted to in-frame clones and leaves out a portion. Clone size and V and J calls were adopted from that table, with D and trimming inferred from the DNA. The sample includes 150,000 to 200,000 clones, approximately 78% of them seen just once. This TCR derives from a woman older than 75 with active or convalescent COVID-19. V gene TRBV18 combines with J gene TRBJ1-4, with D unresolved. The sample taken for sequencing was peripheral blood. CDR3 bases: TGTGCCAGCTCGCCGGGTGAAAAACTGTTTTTT. Its protein product is CASSPGEKLFF.